One T cell receptor beta chain is described in this entry. This entry is derived from a study of cytomegalovirus exposure and HLA in healthy donors. The PCR ran on 60 Vbeta and 13 Jbeta primers. TCRdb keeps only in-frame clones here, not all; method: immunoSEQ multiplex PCR. The profile shows over 200,000 clones, more than 60% of them singletons. The CDR3 is 13 residues long. V lost 11 bases and J lost 0; bases outside the gene matches: 2. Germline V gene lookup returns CDR1 SNHLY and CDR2 FYNNEI. The TCR was taken from a young woman in good health and CMV-seronegative. The chain employs TRBV2 and TRBJ2-2, with TRBD1 matching over 8 bases. Source material: PBMCs. The CDR3 bases are TGTGCCTCGACAGGGGCGAACACCGGGGAGCTGTTTTTT. Translated: CASTGANTGELFF. The variable domain in full, with the rest retrieved from reference TRBV2 and TRBJ2-2, is EPEVTQTPSHQVTQMGQEVILRCVPISNHLYFYWYRQILGQKVEFLVSFYNNEISEKSEIFDDQFSVERPDGSNFTLKIRSTKLEDSAMYFCASTGANTGELFFGEGSRLTVL.